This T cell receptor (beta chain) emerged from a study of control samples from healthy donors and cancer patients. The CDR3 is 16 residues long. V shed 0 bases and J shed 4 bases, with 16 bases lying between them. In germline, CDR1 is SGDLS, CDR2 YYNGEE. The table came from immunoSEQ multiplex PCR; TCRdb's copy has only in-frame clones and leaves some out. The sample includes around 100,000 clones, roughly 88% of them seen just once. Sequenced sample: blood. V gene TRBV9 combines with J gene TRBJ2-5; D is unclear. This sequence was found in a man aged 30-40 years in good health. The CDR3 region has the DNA TGTGCCAGCAGCGTAGCTACGGGCCTAGGAGTAGAGACCCAGTACTTC. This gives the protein CASSVATGLGVETQYF.